This T cell receptor beta chain was identified during a study of response to subunit inactivated influenza vaccine. Details on this clonotype: Its antigen is as yet unknown.

Study-wide findings and caveats: The authors proposed limited new T cell recruitment per seasonal influenza vaccination.

TCRdb ran MiXCR on the RT-PCR reads and lists one entry per CDR3 protein. The table lists about 500,000 distinct CDR3 sequences, 16% of them singletons. There are 12 residues in the CDR3. Deletions cut 1 base from V and 4 bases from J, with 6 bases between. Germline loops: CDR1 DFQATT, CDR2 SNEGSKA (reference sequence). The chain couples TRBV20-1 to TRBJ2-3; D gene uncertain. The TCR was taken from a man between 50 and 75 years old who received an inactivated influenza vaccine. This material consisted of CD4+ T cells sorted from PBMCs, taken approximately 25 months after vaccination. The CDR3 is CSARVQADTQYF. DNA for the CDR3: TGCAGTGCTAGAGTTCAAGCAGATACGCAGTATTTT.